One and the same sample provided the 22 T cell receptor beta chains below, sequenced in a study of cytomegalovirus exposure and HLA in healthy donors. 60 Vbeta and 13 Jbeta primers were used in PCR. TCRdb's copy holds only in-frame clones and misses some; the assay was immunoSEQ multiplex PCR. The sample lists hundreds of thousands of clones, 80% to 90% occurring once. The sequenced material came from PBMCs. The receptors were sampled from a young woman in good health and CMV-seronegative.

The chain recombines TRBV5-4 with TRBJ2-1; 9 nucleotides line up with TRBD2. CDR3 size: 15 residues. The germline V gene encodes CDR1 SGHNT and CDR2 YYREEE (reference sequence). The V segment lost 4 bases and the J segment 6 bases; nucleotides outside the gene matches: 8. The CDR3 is CASSLDLAGPNEQFF. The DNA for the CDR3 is TGTGCCAGCAGCCTGGATCTAGCGGGACCCAATGAGCAGTTCTTC.

For the CDR3, the DNA is TGTGCCAGCAGTTTGAGTGGACCCCACAGGGGGGATGCTTCACCCCTCCACTTT. Its protein product is CASSLSGPHRGDASPLHF. The chain employs TRBV27 and TRBJ1-6; 8 bases fit TRBD1. Per germline, CDR1 MNHEY and CDR2 SMNVEV (reference sequence). The CDR3 contains 18 residues. V lost 3 bases to trimming and J lost 9 bases; unmatched junction nucleotides: 16.

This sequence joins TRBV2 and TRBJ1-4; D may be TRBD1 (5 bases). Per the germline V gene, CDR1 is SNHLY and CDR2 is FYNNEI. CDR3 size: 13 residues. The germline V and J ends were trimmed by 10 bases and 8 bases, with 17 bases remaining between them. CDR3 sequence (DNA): TGTGCCACCTGCGGGACCCTAGGCGAAAAACTGTTTTTT. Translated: CATCGTLGEKLFF.

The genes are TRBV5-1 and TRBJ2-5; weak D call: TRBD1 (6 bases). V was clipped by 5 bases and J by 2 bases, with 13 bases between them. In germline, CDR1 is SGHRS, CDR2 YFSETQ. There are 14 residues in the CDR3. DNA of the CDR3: TGCGCCAGCAGACTCGGGACATCTCAAGAGACCCAGTACTTC. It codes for CASRLGTSQETQYF.

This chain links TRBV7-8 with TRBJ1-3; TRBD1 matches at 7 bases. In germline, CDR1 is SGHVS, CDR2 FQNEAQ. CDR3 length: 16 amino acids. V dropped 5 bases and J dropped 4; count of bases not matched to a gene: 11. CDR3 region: CASSPRVAGGGNTIYF. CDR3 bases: TGTGCCAGCAGCCCAAGAGTTGCAGGGGGAGGAAACACCATATATTTT.

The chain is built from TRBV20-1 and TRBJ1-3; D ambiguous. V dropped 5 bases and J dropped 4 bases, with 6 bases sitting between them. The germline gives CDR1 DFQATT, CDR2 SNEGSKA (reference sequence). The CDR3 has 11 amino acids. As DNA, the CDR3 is TGCAGTGCTCCGGGGGGAAACACCATATATTTT. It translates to CSAPGGNTIYF.

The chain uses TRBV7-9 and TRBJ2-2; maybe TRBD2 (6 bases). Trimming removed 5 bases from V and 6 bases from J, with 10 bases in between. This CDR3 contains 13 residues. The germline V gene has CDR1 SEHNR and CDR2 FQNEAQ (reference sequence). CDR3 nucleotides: TGTGCCAGCAGCCCTCTAGCGTCCGGGGAGCTGTTTTTT. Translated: CASSPLASGELFF.

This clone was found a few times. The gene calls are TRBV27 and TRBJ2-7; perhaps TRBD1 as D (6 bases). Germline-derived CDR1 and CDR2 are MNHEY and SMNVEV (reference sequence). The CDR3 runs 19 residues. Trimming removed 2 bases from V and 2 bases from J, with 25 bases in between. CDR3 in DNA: TGTGCCAGCAGTTTAAAGGAGGCTGGACCGGACAGTGGGGCCTACGAGCAGTACTTC. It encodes CASSLKEAGPDSGAYEQYF.

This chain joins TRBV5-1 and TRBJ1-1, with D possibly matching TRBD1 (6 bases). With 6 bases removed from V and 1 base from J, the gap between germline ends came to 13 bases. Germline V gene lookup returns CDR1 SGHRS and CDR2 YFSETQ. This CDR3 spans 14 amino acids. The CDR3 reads CASTPTGSNTEAFF. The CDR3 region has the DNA TGCGCCAGCACCCCGACAGGTTCGAACACTGAAGCTTTCTTT.

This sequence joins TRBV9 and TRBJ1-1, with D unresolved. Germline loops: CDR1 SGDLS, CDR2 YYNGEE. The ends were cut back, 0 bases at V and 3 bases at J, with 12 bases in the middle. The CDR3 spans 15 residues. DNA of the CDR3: TGTGCCAGCAGCGTAGAGGGCGGGGTCGACACTGAAGCTTTCTTT. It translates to CASSVEGGVDTEAFF.

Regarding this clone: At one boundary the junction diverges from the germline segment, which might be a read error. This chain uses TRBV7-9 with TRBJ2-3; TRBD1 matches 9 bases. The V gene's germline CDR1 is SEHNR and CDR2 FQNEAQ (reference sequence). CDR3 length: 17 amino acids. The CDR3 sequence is CSSSSLGQGRPIDTQYF. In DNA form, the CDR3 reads TGTTCCAGCAGTTCCCTCGGACAGGGGAGGCCGATAGATACGCAGTATTTT.

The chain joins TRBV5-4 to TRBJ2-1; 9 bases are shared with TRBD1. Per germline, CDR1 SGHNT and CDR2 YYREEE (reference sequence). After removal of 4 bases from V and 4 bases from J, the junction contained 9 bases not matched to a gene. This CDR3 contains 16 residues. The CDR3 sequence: CASSPGEGQGYNEQFF. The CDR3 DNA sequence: TGTGCCAGCAGCCCTGGGGAAGGACAGGGGTACAATGAGCAGTTCTTC.

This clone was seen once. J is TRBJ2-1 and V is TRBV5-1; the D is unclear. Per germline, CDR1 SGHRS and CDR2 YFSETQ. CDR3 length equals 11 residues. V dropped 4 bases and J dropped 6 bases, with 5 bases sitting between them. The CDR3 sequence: CASSKANEQFF. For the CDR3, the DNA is TGCGCCAGCAGCAAAGCCAATGAGCAGTTCTTC.

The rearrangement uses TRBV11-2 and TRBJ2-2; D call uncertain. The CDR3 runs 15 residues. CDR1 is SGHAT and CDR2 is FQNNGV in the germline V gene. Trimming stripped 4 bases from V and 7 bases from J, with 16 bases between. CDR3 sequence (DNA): TGTGCCAGCAGCTCCCCAGGCCCCGGTATCGGGGAGCTGTTTTTT. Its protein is CASSSPGPGIGELFF.

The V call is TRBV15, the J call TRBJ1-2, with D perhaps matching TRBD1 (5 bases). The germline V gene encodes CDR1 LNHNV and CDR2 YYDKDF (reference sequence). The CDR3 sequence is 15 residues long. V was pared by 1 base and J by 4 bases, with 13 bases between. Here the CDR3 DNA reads TGTGCCACCAGCAGAGGAGCAGACAGTTTCTATGGCTACACCTTC. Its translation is CATSRGADSFYGYTF.

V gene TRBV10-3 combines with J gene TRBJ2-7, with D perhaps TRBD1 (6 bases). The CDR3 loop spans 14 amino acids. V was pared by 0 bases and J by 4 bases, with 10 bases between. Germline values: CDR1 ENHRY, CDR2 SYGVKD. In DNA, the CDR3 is TGTGCCATCAGTGAGTCGACTACAGGGTACGAGCAGTACTTC. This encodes CAISESTTGYEQYF.

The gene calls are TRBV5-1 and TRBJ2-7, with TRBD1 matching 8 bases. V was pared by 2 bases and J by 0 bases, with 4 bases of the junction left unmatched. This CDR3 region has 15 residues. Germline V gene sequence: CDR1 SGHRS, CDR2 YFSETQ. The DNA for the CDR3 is TGCGCCAGCAGCTTTAACAGGGGGTACTCCTACGAGCAGTACTTC. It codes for CASSFNRGYSYEQYF.

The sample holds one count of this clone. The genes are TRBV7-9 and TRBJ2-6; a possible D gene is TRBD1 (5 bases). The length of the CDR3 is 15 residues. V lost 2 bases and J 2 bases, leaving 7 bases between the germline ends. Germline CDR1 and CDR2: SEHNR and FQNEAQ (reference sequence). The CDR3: CASSLMGPGANVLTF. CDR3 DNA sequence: TGTGCCAGCAGCTTAATGGGGCCTGGGGCCAACGTCCTGACTTTC.

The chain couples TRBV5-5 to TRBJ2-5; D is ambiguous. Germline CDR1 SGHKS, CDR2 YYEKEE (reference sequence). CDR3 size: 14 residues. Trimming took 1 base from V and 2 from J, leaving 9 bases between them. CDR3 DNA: TGTGCCAGCAGCTTGTTGAGTTCTCAAGAGACCCAGTACTTC. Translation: CASSLLSSQETQYF. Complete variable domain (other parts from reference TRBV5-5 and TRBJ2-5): DAGVTQSPTHLIKTRGQQVTLRCSPISGHKSVSWYQQVLGQGPQFIFQYYEKEERGRGNFPDRFSARQFPNYSSELNVNALLLGDSALYLCASSLLSSQETQYFGPGTRLLVL.

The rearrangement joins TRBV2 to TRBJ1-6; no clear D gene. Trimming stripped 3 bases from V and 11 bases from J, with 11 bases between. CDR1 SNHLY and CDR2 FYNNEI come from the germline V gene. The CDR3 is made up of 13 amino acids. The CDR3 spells CASSETPSPPLHF. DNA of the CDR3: TGTGCCAGCAGTGAGACTCCCAGCCCACCCCTCCACTTT.

CDR3 loop: CASSETRGHRYGYTF. Written as DNA, the CDR3 is TGTGCCAGCAGTGAAACGAGGGGACACAGATATGGCTACACCTTC. The chain employs TRBV2 and TRBJ1-2; D might be TRBD1 (6 bases). This CDR3 spans 15 amino acids. Germline assignment: CDR1 SNHLY and CDR2 FYNNEI. The V end lost 2 bases, the J end lost 5 bases, and 15 bases lay between the germline ends.

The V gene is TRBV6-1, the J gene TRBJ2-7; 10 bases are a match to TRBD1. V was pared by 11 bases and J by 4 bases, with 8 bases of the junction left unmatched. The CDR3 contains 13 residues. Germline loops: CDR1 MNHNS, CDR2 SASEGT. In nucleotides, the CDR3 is TGTGCCTCCTGGGACAGGGGTTTATACGAGCAGTACTTC. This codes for CASWDRGLYEQYF.